The rows below give T cell receptor beta chains drawn from one sample of a study of blood T cells in healthy people across ages. TCRdb re-called the 5' RACE reads with MiXCR, one entry per CDR3 protein. The top ten clones hold approximately 19% of a sample with about 1 million distinct CDR3 sequences, 40% to 45% of them seen once. The specimen was blood. Every receptor here comes from a woman in her fifties or sixties in good health. CDR3s include the opening cysteine and the closing phenylalanine or tryptophan. The D gene is left open where the match is weak. Part of the rows lack a size; the others show once, few, many or a class for expanded clones.

V	D	size	J	DNA	CDR3
TRBV7-9	-	-	TRBJ1-1	TGTGCCAGCAGCTTAGTAGGGAAGAGGGGAACGGACACTGAAGCTTTCTTT	CASSLVGKRGTDTEAFF
TRBV20-1	TRBD1	few	TRBJ1-2	TGCAGTGCTAGAGATCCCGGGACAGACCTTCAGGGGTACACCTTC	CSARDPGTDLQGYTF
TRBV4-2	-	-	TRBJ2-5	TGTGCCAGCAGCCAAGAACAAGGGGTGGGGACCCAGTACTTC	CASSQEQGVGTQYF
TRBV9	-	few	TRBJ2-6	TGTGCCAGCAGCGTAGGACGGATGCCGACTGGGGCCAACGTCCTGACTTTC	CASSVGRMPTGANVLTF
TRBV9	TRBD1	-	TRBJ2-7	TGTGCCAGCAGCGTTGCCGGGACAGGGGGAAACGAGCAGTACTTC	CASSVAGTGGNEQYF
TRBV27	TRBD1	-	TRBJ2-7	TGTGCCAGCAGTTTATTCGACCCGCGGGACAGGGGTGGCGAGCAGTACTTC	CASSLFDPRDRGGEQYF
TRBV25-1	TRBD2	-	TRBJ2-5	TGTGCCAGCAGTGAATATGGCAGCCTAGCGGAAGGGACCCAGTACTTC	CASSEYGSLAEGTQYF
TRBV6-5	TRBD2	-	TRBJ2-2	TGTGCCAGCAAAGGACTAGCGGACCACACCGGGGAGCTGTTTTTT	CASKGLADHTGELFF
TRBV12-3/TRBV12-4	TRBD2	-	TRBJ2-3	TGTGCCAGCAGCAGGACTAGCGGGGATACGCAGTATTTT	CASSRTSGDTQYF
TRBV27	TRBD1	-	TRBJ2-7	TGTGCCAGCAGGCCTACTACAGGGGGTGGCCCCTACGAGCAGTACTTC	CASRPTTGGGPYEQYF
TRBV5-1	-	-	TRBJ2-7	TGCGCCAGCAGCCTGGACCTGGCTTTCTACGAGCAGTACTTC	CASSLDLAFYEQYF
TRBV6-5	-	few	TRBJ1-4	TGTGCCAGCAGAAGGACCGGGTTTGAAGAAAAACTGTTTTTT	CASRRTGFEEKLFF
TRBV12-3/TRBV12-4	-	-	TRBJ1-1	TGTGCCAACAGTTTCCCCAGGGCGGGAGCTTTCTTT	CANSFPRAGAFF
TRBV20-1	-	-	TRBJ2-1	TGCAGTGCTAGAGGGGCCCGTGAGAATGAGCAGTTCTTC	CSARGARENEQFF
TRBV12-3/TRBV12-4	-	-	TRBJ2-3	TGTGCCAGCAGTTTAGGGAAAAAGGACCCGCAGTATTTT	CASSLGKKDPQYF
TRBV20-1	-	-	TRBJ2-1	TGCAGTGCTAGTATTAGGCGGGCCCAAGCGATTTACAATGAGCAGTTCTTC	CSASIRRAQAIYNEQFF
TRBV7-2	-	once	TRBJ1-4	TGTGCCAGCAGCTATCGGCCTCGAGCAACTAATGAAAAACTGTTTTTT	CASSYRPRATNEKLFF
TRBV2	TRBD2	-	TRBJ2-3	TGTGCCAGCAGTGAACTAGCGGGAGGCATGACAGATACGCAGTATTTT	CASSELAGGMTDTQYF
TRBV24-1	-	-	TRBJ1-5	TGTGCCACCAGTGTCTCAGGGAGCAATCAGCCCCAGCATTTT	CATSVSGSNQPQHF
TRBV11-2	-	-	TRBJ1-1	TGTGCCAGCGCGTCCAACTTAGGGATAGCTGAAGCTTTCTTT	CASASNLGIAEAFF
TRBV5-1	TRBD1	few	TRBJ1-2	TGCGCCAGCAGCCAACTACAGGGGCCTAACTATGGCTACACCTTC	CASSQLQGPNYGYTF
TRBV24-1	TRBD2	-	TRBJ2-3	TGTGCCACCAGTGATCGAGCGGGAGCAGCGACAGATACGCAGTATTTT	CATSDRAGAATDTQYF
TRBV4-1	TRBD2	-	TRBJ2-2	TGCGCCAGCAGCCAAGAAGGCGGGGGAGGGGTCGGGGAGCTGTTTTTT	CASSQEGGGGVGELFF
TRBV7-6	TRBD1	-	TRBJ2-5	TGTGCCAGCAGCTTAGAGGGACAGGGGAAAGAGACCCAGTACTTC	CASSLEGQGKETQYF
TRBV27	-	-	TRBJ2-7	TGTGCCAGCAGTTCTCCCATAAGGCGCGAGCAGTACTTC	CASSSPIRREQYF
TRBV6-5	TRBD2	few	TRBJ2-7	TGTGCCAGCAGCCTAACCATAGCGGGCGAGCAGTACTTC	CASSLTIAGEQYF
TRBV10-3	-	many	TRBJ2-1	TGTGCCATCAGCTTGACTGATCAAACTAGCACTGAGCAGTTCTTC	CAISLTDQTSTEQFF
TRBV28	-	-	TRBJ2-7	TGTGCTACGCAACCTTCTCCCAATTACTACGAGCAGTACTTC	CATQPSPNYYEQYF
TRBV7-9	-	-	TRBJ1-2	TGTGCCAGCAGCACCGACGGGGAGGGTCCTAACTATGGCTACACCTTC	CASSTDGEGPNYGYTF
TRBV13	TRBD2	once	TRBJ2-7	TGTGCCAGCACCTTCGGGCTAGCGGGAGAGGGGGGGGCCTACGAGCAGTACTTC	CASTFGLAGEGGAYEQYF
TRBV12-3/TRBV12-4	-	-	TRBJ1-2	TGTGCCAGCAGTCCGGCCGGGTCTCGCTATGGCTACACCTTC	CASSPAGSRYGYTF
TRBV28	-	once	TRBJ2-3	TGTGCCAGCAGAAATTTGGGATCTAGCACAGATACGCAGTATTTT	CASRNLGSSTDTQYF
TRBV27	-	-	TRBJ2-5	TGTGCCAGCAGTTCAATCCAGGGGCCATACCAAGAGACCCAGTACTTC	CASSSIQGPYQETQYF
TRBV12-3/TRBV12-4	-	-	TRBJ2-7	TGTGCCAGCAGTTTAGCGGGAGGACCCTCCGAGCAGTACTTC	CASSLAGGPSEQYF
TRBV13	-	-	TRBJ2-7	TGTGCCAGCAGCAAAAGAACGGGACCCAACCCCTACGAGCAGTACTTC	CASSKRTGPNPYEQYF
TRBV28	-	-	TRBJ2-5	TGTGCCAGCAGTTTAAGGCGGCCCGGCGAGACCCAGTACTTC	CASSLRRPGETQYF
TRBV25-1	-	few	TRBJ2-3	TGTGCCAGCAGTGAATACGACCCTGTAGGCTATACGCAGTATTTT	CASSEYDPVGYTQYF